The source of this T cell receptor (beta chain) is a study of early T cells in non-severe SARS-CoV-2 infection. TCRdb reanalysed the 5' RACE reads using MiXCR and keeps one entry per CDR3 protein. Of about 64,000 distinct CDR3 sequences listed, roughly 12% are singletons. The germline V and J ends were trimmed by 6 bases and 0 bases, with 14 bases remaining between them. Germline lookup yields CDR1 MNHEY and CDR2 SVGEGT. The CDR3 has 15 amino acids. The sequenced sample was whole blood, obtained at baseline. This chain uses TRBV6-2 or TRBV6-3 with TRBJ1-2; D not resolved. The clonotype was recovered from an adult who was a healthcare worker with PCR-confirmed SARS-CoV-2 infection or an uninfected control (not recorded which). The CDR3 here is CASRSDGRTNYGYTF. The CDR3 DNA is TGTGCCAGCAGGTCAGACGGACGCACTAACTATGGCTACACCTTC.